Listed below are T cell receptor beta chains from one sample, sequenced in a study of T cell responses to AZD1222 COVID-19 vaccine. Assay: immunoSEQ multiplex PCR; the TCRdb copy retains only in-frame clones and omits some. The data show 130,000 to 150,000 clones, with roughly 84% seen just once and approximately 5% held by the top ten. The material sequenced was peripheral blood, taken 28 days after the second AZD1222 dose. These receptors originate from an adult who received the AZD1222 COVID-19 vaccine. Each CDR3 is given with its conserved first and last residue. The D gene is left open where the match is weak. Only part of the rows carry a size: once, few, many, or a class if the clone is expanded.

d_call j_call clone_size cdr3_length v_call cdr3_nt cdr3_aa
- TRBJ1-2 - 16 TRBV6-5 TGTGCCAGCAGTTACTCGGTCGCAGGTCCCGTCTATGGCTACACCTTC CASSYSVAGPVYGYTF
- TRBJ1-2 - 16 TRBV2 TGTGCCAGCAGTGGTTGGTGGGCAGGTCGGACCTATGGCTACACCTTC CASSGWWAGRTYGYTF
TRBD1 TRBJ1-2 - 13 TRBV3-1/TRBV3-2 TGTGCCAGCAGCCAATTACAGGGGGATGGCTACACCTTC CASSQLQGDGYTF
- TRBJ2-3 - 14 TRBV5-1 TGCGCCAGCAGCTTGGATTGGGGCACAGATACGCAGTATTTT CASSLDWGTDTQYF
- TRBJ1-1 - 15 TRBV7-2 TGTGCCAGCAGCTTAGCAGGGGTTCTAAACACTGAAGCTTTCTTT CASSLAGVLNTEAFF
TRBD1 TRBJ1-3 - 16 TRBV5-1 TGCGCCAGCAGATTTGGACAGGGTGGGGCTGGAAACACCATATATTTT CASRFGQGGAGNTIYF
- TRBJ2-5 - 11 TRBV5-4 TGTGCCAGCAGCTTACAAGAGACCCAGTACTTC CASSLQETQYF
- TRBJ1-4 - 15 TRBV18 TGTGCCAGCTCACCACCGGGCAGGGGAGGAGAAAAACTGTTTTTT CASSPPGRGGEKLFF
- TRBJ2-7 - 12 TRBV13 TGTGCCAGCAGCTTAGCTGGGCTCGAGCAGTACTTC CASSLAGLEQYF
- TRBJ1-1 - 14 TRBV7-9 TGTGCCAGCAGCTTAGAGGGGTGGAACACTGAAGCTTTCTTT CASSLEGWNTEAFF
- TRBJ1-1 - 15 TRBV9 TGTGCCAGCAGCGTAGGTTCTGGGGGAGGCACTGAAGCTTTCTTT CASSVGSGGGTEAFF
- TRBJ2-5 - 14 TRBV11-2 TGTGCCAGCAGCCGCGGGGTAAGAATGGAGACCCAGTACTTC CASSRGVRMETQYF
- TRBJ1-2 - 14 TRBV5-8 TGTGCCAGCAGCCCCTTGGTGGGTAACTATGGCTACACCTTC CASSPLVGNYGYTF
- TRBJ1-1 - 13 TRBV19 TGTGCCAGTAGTATGAGGGCCCACACTGAAGCTTTCTTT CASSMRAHTEAFF
TRBD2 TRBJ2-1 - 17 TRBV11-3 TGTGCCAGCAGCTTAGGGCTCGGACTAGCGGGCTACAATGAGCAGTTCTTC CASSLGLGLAGYNEQFF
- TRBJ2-7 - 14 TRBV4-1 TGCGCCAGCAGCCAAACGCCCGCCTCCTACGAGCAGTACTTC CASSQTPASYEQYF
TRBD1 TRBJ2-1 - 13 TRBV6-5 TGTGCCAGCGAGGACAGGGGGGGCAATGAGCAGTTCTTC CASEDRGGNEQFF
- TRBJ2-7 - 14 TRBV27 TGTGCCAGCAGTATAGAGAGGGGCTCCTACGAGCAGTACTTC CASSIERGSYEQYF
TRBD1 TRBJ1-1 - 13 TRBV5-1 TGCGCCAGCAGCTGGACAGGGGGCCCTGAAGCTTTCTTT CASSWTGGPEAFF
- TRBJ1-2 - 14 TRBV18 TGTGCCAGCTCACCACAACTCCGTGGTAATGGCTACACCTTC CASSPQLRGNGYTF
- TRBJ2-7 - 12 TRBV10-2 TGCGCCAGTAACGATCGGGGCTACGAGCAGTACTTC CASNDRGYEQYF
TRBD2 TRBJ2-1 - 15 TRBV29-1 TGCAGCGCAAAAGGGCGGGAGGGTTTCTACAATGAGCAGTTCTTC CSAKGREGFYNEQFF
TRBD1 TRBJ1-6 - 15 TRBV9 TGTGCCAGATGCAGTGACAGGGCTTATAATTCACCCCTCCACTTT CARCSDRAYNSPLHF
- TRBJ2-2 - 15 TRBV10-3 TGTGCCATCAGTGAGTCGCCCAGTAACACCGGGGAGCTGTTTTTT CAISESPSNTGELFF
- TRBJ2-3 - 13 TRBV5-4 TGTGCCAGCAGCCCCTTTAGCACAGATACGCAGTATTTT CASSPFSTDTQYF
- TRBJ2-7 - 13 TRBV3-1/TRBV3-2 TGTGCCAGCAGCCTCCGCGCTGGGGACGAGCAGTACTTC CASSLRAGDEQYF
- TRBJ2-1 - 14 TRBV10-1 TGCGCCAGCAGTGAGGCAGGCTCCTACAATGAGCAGTTCTTC CASSEAGSYNEQFF
TRBD2 TRBJ2-3 - 17 TRBV3-1/TRBV3-2 TGTGCCAGCAGCCAAGATCCCGGACTAGGGGGCACAGATACGCAGTATTTT CASSQDPGLGGTDTQYF
TRBD1 TRBJ2-3 once 13 TRBV29-1 TGCAGCGGGGGGACAGGGAACACAGATACGCAGTATTTT CSGGTGNTDTQYF